Listed below are T cell receptor beta chains from one sample, sequenced in a study of shared clonotypes between healthy human individuals. Assay used: immunoSEQ multiplex PCR; TCRdb lists only in-frame clones, some missing. Of over a million clones in the sample, approximately 76% are singletons; the top ten hold 1.4%. Sequencing was performed on memory CD4+ T cells sorted from blood. The receptors originated from a young man in good health. Both conserved end residues are part of each CDR3. The D gene is left open where the match is weak. Rows may omit the clone size; those that give it use once, few, many or a size class.

d_gene: TRBD1
abundance: NA
j_gene: TRBJ2-3
v_gene: TRBV5-1
CDR3nt: TGCGCCAGCAGCTTGGGGATTACAGGGGCCCAGGCAGATACGCAGTATTTT
CDR3aa: CASSLGITGAQADTQYF

d_gene: NA
abundance: NA
j_gene: TRBJ2-2
v_gene: TRBV7-2
CDR3nt: TGTGCCAGCAGCCAGGACAGACTAACTAACTTTTGGGAGCTGTTTTTT
CDR3aa: CASSQDRLTNFWELFF

d_gene: NA
abundance: once
j_gene: TRBJ2-1
v_gene: TRBV5-1
CDR3nt: TGCGCCAGCAGCCTCGGGACTTACAATGAGCAGTTCTTC
CDR3aa: CASSLGTYNEQFF

d_gene: NA
abundance: NA
j_gene: TRBJ1-6
v_gene: TRBV4-1
CDR3nt: TGCGCCAGCAGCCAAGTCGGGCAGTCTCCCAGGGGTTCACCCCTCCACTTT
CDR3aa: CASSQVGQSPRGSPLHF

d_gene: NA
abundance: NA
j_gene: TRBJ2-5
v_gene: TRBV7-8
CDR3nt: TGTGCCAGCAGCTCCGAAATGGGACATCAAGAGACCCAGTACTTC
CDR3aa: CASSSEMGHQETQYF

d_gene: TRBD2
abundance: NA
j_gene: TRBJ2-3
v_gene: TRBV12-5
CDR3nt: TGTGCTAGTGGTTTGGTATTGGGACTAGCCCCAGATACGCAGTATTTT
CDR3aa: CASGLVLGLAPDTQYF

d_gene: NA
abundance: NA
j_gene: TRBJ2-7
v_gene: TRBV5-1
CDR3nt: TGCGCCAGCAGCTTGGCCCAGGGGGAGCAGTACTTC
CDR3aa: CASSLAQGEQYF

d_gene: TRBD1
abundance: NA
j_gene: TRBJ1-6
v_gene: TRBV9
CDR3nt: TGTGCCAGCAGCGTAGTTGACAGGGGGAATTCACCCCTCCACTTT
CDR3aa: CASSVVDRGNSPLHF

d_gene: TRBD2
abundance: NA
j_gene: TRBJ2-7
v_gene: TRBV6-6
CDR3nt: TGTGCCAGCAGCGGGCTAGCGGGAGAAAAGCAGTACTTC
CDR3aa: CASSGLAGEKQYF

d_gene: NA
abundance: NA
j_gene: TRBJ1-6
v_gene: TRBV7-9
CDR3nt: TGTGCCAGCAGCTTAGATCCGGGTCGAAATTCACCCCTCCACTTT
CDR3aa: CASSLDPGRNSPLHF

d_gene: NA
abundance: NA
j_gene: TRBJ2-7
v_gene: TRBV30
CDR3nt: TGTGCCTGGAGTGTACACCGACAGCCTACCTCCTACGAGCAGTACTTC
CDR3aa: CAWSVHRQPTSYEQYF

d_gene: NA
abundance: few
j_gene: TRBJ2-1
v_gene: TRBV13
CDR3nt: TGTGCCAGCAGCCCCGGACGGGTTTCCAATGAGCAGTTCTTC
CDR3aa: CASSPGRVSNEQFF

d_gene: TRBD1
abundance: NA
j_gene: TRBJ2-3
v_gene: TRBV5-1
CDR3nt: TGCGCCAGCAGCTTTGCAGGGGGCGGCACAGATACGCAGTATTTT
CDR3aa: CASSFAGGGTDTQYF

d_gene: NA
abundance: NA
j_gene: TRBJ2-7
v_gene: TRBV16
CDR3nt: TGTGCCAGCAGCCAATGGATCAAACCGGGAGAGCAGTACTTC
CDR3aa: CASSQWIKPGEQYF

d_gene: NA
abundance: NA
j_gene: TRBJ2-7
v_gene: TRBV19
CDR3nt: TGTGCCAGTAGTATCCCGGCAGGAGAGCAGTACTTC
CDR3aa: CASSIPAGEQYF

d_gene: NA
abundance: NA
j_gene: TRBJ1-6
v_gene: TRBV18
CDR3nt: TGTGCCAGCTCCCAGGCCAGCGCCGGGACGGGAAATTCACCCCTCCACTTT
CDR3aa: CASSQASAGTGNSPLHF

d_gene: NA
abundance: NA
j_gene: TRBJ1-1
v_gene: TRBV18
CDR3nt: TGTGCCAGCTCACCACGTAGCCAGAACACTGAAGCTTTCTTT
CDR3aa: CASSPRSQNTEAFF

d_gene: TRBD2
abundance: few
j_gene: TRBJ2-7
v_gene: TRBV2
CDR3nt: TGTGCCAGCAGCGGACTAGCGGGAGTAGGCGAGCAGTACTTC
CDR3aa: CASSGLAGVGEQYF

d_gene: NA
abundance: NA
j_gene: TRBJ1-4
v_gene: TRBV11-2
CDR3nt: TGTGCCAGCTCCATTGCCCCGTGGGAGGAAAAACTGTTTTTT
CDR3aa: CASSIAPWEEKLFF

d_gene: TRBD2
abundance: once
j_gene: TRBJ2-2
v_gene: TRBV10-1
CDR3nt: TGCGCCAGCAGCCGGACGGACGGGAGGGTAGGAGGCACCGGGGAGCTGTTTTTT
CDR3aa: CASSRTDGRVGGTGELFF

d_gene: NA
abundance: few
j_gene: TRBJ2-1
v_gene: TRBV12-2
CDR3nt: TGTGCAAGTCGCTTAAGGCGCCGCAATGAGCAGTTCTTC
CDR3aa: CASRLRRRNEQFF

d_gene: TRBD1
abundance: NA
j_gene: TRBJ1-1
v_gene: TRBV28
CDR3nt: TGTGCCAGCAGCCGACAGGGGTTGTATGCTTTCTTT
CDR3aa: CASSRQGLYAFF

d_gene: NA
abundance: NA
j_gene: TRBJ2-3
v_gene: TRBV6-1
CDR3nt: TGTGCCAGCAGTGAACCCCTCGAGACAGATACGCAGTATTTT
CDR3aa: CASSEPLETDTQYF

d_gene: NA
abundance: NA
j_gene: TRBJ1-2
v_gene: TRBV7-2
CDR3nt: TGTGCCAGCAGCTTATACGGCCGGGTGAGTAAAGTTGGCTACACCTTC
CDR3aa: CASSLYGRVSKVGYTF

d_gene: NA
abundance: once
j_gene: TRBJ2-2
v_gene: TRBV9
CDR3nt: TGTGCCAGCAGCGGCGGCCTAAACACCGGGGAGCTGTTTTTT
CDR3aa: CASSGGLNTGELFF

d_gene: TRBD1
abundance: NA
j_gene: TRBJ2-5
v_gene: TRBV5-1
CDR3nt: TGCGCCAGCAGCCGAGGGGACAGCCAAGAGACCCAGTACTTC
CDR3aa: CASSRGDSQETQYF

d_gene: TRBD2
abundance: NA
j_gene: TRBJ2-5
v_gene: TRBV5-4
CDR3nt: TGTGCCAGCAGCACGGGGGGGCGGCAAGAGACCCAGTACTTC
CDR3aa: CASSTGGRQETQYF

d_gene: TRBD1
abundance: NA
j_gene: TRBJ2-2
v_gene: TRBV5-1
CDR3nt: TGCGCCAGCAGCTTAGGGACAGCGAACACCGGGGAGCTGTTTTTT
CDR3aa: CASSLGTANTGELFF

d_gene: TRBD2
abundance: NA
j_gene: TRBJ2-5
v_gene: TRBV19
CDR3nt: TGTGCCAGTAGTGCTGCGCGGGGGGACCAAGAGACCCAGTACTTC
CDR3aa: CASSAARGDQETQYF

d_gene: NA
abundance: NA
j_gene: TRBJ1-6
v_gene: TRBV18
CDR3nt: TGTGCCAGCTCACCTGGCCTCGTCGTGGGCTCCTATAATTCACCCCTCCACTTT
CDR3aa: CASSPGLVVGSYNSPLHF

d_gene: NA
abundance: NA
j_gene: TRBJ2-3
v_gene: TRBV28
CDR3nt: TGTGCCAGCAGTCTTCAGGGAACTCGCACAGATACGCAGTATTTT
CDR3aa: CASSLQGTRTDTQYF

d_gene: NA
abundance: NA
j_gene: TRBJ1-1
v_gene: TRBV20-1
CDR3nt: TGCAGTGCCATAATGAACACTGAAGCTTTCTTT
CDR3aa: CSAIMNTEAFF

d_gene: TRBD1
abundance: NA
j_gene: TRBJ2-1
v_gene: TRBV5-4
CDR3nt: TGTGCCAGCAGCTTGAGGGACAGGAACAATGAGCAGTTCTTC
CDR3aa: CASSLRDRNNEQFF

d_gene: NA
abundance: NA
j_gene: TRBJ1-4
v_gene: TRBV4-3
CDR3nt: TGCGCCAGCAGCCAAGATCGCAGGGATCAGAATGAAAAACTGTTTTTT
CDR3aa: CASSQDRRDQNEKLFF

d_gene: TRBD1
abundance: few
j_gene: TRBJ2-7
v_gene: TRBV5-4
CDR3nt: TGTGCCAGCAGCCCTAGCCGGGACAGGGGGCAAGAGCAGTACTTC
CDR3aa: CASSPSRDRGQEQYF

d_gene: NA
abundance: few
j_gene: TRBJ1-4
v_gene: TRBV30
CDR3nt: TGTGCCTGGAGTCAGGAAGTCGGTGAAAAACTGTTTTTT
CDR3aa: CAWSQEVGEKLFF

d_gene: TRBD1
abundance: NA
j_gene: TRBJ1-1
v_gene: TRBV29-1
CDR3nt: TGCAGCGTTGAATACAGGGGGCCCCGTCGCACTGAAGCTTTCTTT
CDR3aa: CSVEYRGPRRTEAFF

d_gene: NA
abundance: NA
j_gene: TRBJ2-7
v_gene: TRBV6-1
CDR3nt: TGTGCCGGAAGTGTTGGGTCCGCCGGTGAGCAGTACTTC
CDR3aa: CAGSVGSAGEQYF

d_gene: TRBD1
abundance: once
j_gene: TRBJ2-7
v_gene: TRBV28
CDR3nt: TGTGCCAGTCTGGACAGGATAACCTACGAGCAGTACTTC
CDR3aa: CASLDRITYEQYF

d_gene: NA
abundance: NA
j_gene: TRBJ1-4
v_gene: TRBV27
CDR3nt: TGTGCCAGCAGTTTAGTGACTAATGAAAAACTGTTTTTT
CDR3aa: CASSLVTNEKLFF

d_gene: NA
abundance: NA
j_gene: TRBJ1-1
v_gene: TRBV28
CDR3nt: TGTGCCAGCAGTTTAGTCCCCCCCACGGGCACTGAAGCTTTCTTT
CDR3aa: CASSLVPPTGTEAFF

d_gene: NA
abundance: NA
j_gene: TRBJ2-1
v_gene: TRBV5-4
CDR3nt: TGTGCCAGCAGCTTGCGGGGGGCGGACTACAATGAGCAGTTCTTC
CDR3aa: CASSLRGADYNEQFF

d_gene: NA
abundance: few
j_gene: TRBJ1-2
v_gene: TRBV7-6
CDR3nt: TGTGCCAGCAGCTTAGACACCTATGGCTACACCTTC
CDR3aa: CASSLDTYGYTF

d_gene: TRBD2
abundance: few
j_gene: TRBJ2-5
v_gene: TRBV28
CDR3nt: TGTGCCAGCCTGGGACTAGCGGGGGGGTCGGAGACCCAGTACTTC
CDR3aa: CASLGLAGGSETQYF

d_gene: NA
abundance: NA
j_gene: TRBJ2-3
v_gene: TRBV5-1
CDR3nt: TGCGCCAGCAGCTTGGGCCGGTGGGATACGCAGTATTTT
CDR3aa: CASSLGRWDTQYF